Presented here are 18 T cell receptor beta chains from one specimen sequenced in a study of T cell responses to AZD1222 COVID-19 vaccine. The method was immunoSEQ multiplex PCR; TCRdb's version includes in-frame clones alone and lacks a portion of them. The sample contains some 94,000 clones, around 90% of which appear only once. This sample comprised peripheral blood, obtained on day 0 of AZD1222 vaccination. Receptor source: an adult in good health.

The V call is TRBV7-3, the J call TRBJ2-1; TRBD2 matches at 16 bases. The CDR3 consists of 19 residues. The germline V gene encodes CDR1 SGHTA and CDR2 FQGTGA. V gave up 5 bases and J gave up 4 bases; unmatched junction bases: 11. Written as DNA, the CDR3 is TGTGCCAGCAGCACACCGGGACTAGCGGGAGGGCCATCGTACAATGAGCAGTTCTTC. It is translated as CASSTPGLAGGPSYNEQFF.

This clone was seen only once. The CDR3, as DNA: TGTGCCAGTAGTGACCGCCCCATCCAAGGCTACACCTTC. The encoded protein is CASSDRPIQGYTF. The gene calls are TRBV19 and TRBJ1-2; D uncertain. CDR1 LNHDA and CDR2 SQIVND come from the germline V gene (reference sequence). This CDR3 is built from 13 residues. V shed 5 bases and J shed 8 bases, with 15 bases lying between them.

CDR3 in DNA: TGTGCCAGCAGAGACAGGCCTTCCTACGAGCAGTACTTC. It yields the protein CASRDRPSYEQYF. This chain uses TRBV12-3 or TRBV12-4 with TRBJ2-7; tentatively, D is TRBD1 (6 bases). CDR3 length: 13 residues. V was trimmed by 6 bases and J by 1 base, leaving 10 bases between them.

CDR3 protein: CASSSPDGPNYGYTF. CDR3 bases: TGCGCCAGCAGCTCCCCGGACGGTCCCAACTATGGCTACACCTTC. This chain uses TRBV5-1 with TRBJ1-2; D is unclear. V gave up 3 bases and J gave up 2 bases, with 14 bases separating them. Germline-derived CDR1 and CDR2 are SGHRS and YFSETQ. This CDR3 region has 15 residues.

The chain carries TRBV19 and TRBJ1-1; D gene unclear. From germline, CDR1 is LNHDA and CDR2 SQIVND (reference sequence). Trimming took off 1 base at V and 1 base at J, with 10 bases between the two ends. The length of the CDR3 is 15 residues. The CDR3: CASSIVGAKNTEAFF. The CDR3 region has the DNA TGTGCCAGTAGTATAGTTGGCGCCAAGAACACTGAAGCTTTCTTT.

This rearrangement joins TRBV5-6 to TRBJ1-5; D is ambiguous. V was clipped by 0 bases and J by 6 bases, with 10 bases between them. This CDR3 contains 14 residues. CDR1 is SGHDT, CDR2 YYEEEE, per germline. DNA for the CDR3: TGTGCCAGCAGCTTGGTGGCAGGAACTCAGCCCCAGCATTTT. Amino acids: CASSLVAGTQPQHF.

CDR3 DNA: TGTGCCAGCAGCTTTTCCCGTTCAGGGTTTACTCAGCCCCAGCATTTT. It encodes CASSFSRSGFTQPQHF. This rearrangement joins TRBV7-9 to TRBJ1-5; tentatively, D is TRBD1 (5 bases). CDR3 length: 16 residues. Germline-derived CDR1 and CDR2 are SEHNR and FQNEAQ (reference sequence). Trimming stripped 3 bases from V and 6 bases from J, with 18 bases between.

This rearrangement joins TRBV6-6 to TRBJ2-5, with TRBD2 matching 9 bases. V shed 1 base, J shed 3 bases, and the junction held 6 bases outside the gene matches. From germline, CDR1 is MNHNY and CDR2 SVGAGI (reference sequence). The CDR3 has 16 amino acids. CDR3 sequence reads: CASSYLASGAEETQYF. For the CDR3, the DNA is TGTGCCAGCAGTTACTTAGCTAGCGGGGCAGAAGAGACCCAGTACTTC.

This chain uses TRBV5-4 with TRBJ2-7; 11 bases are shared with TRBD2. This CDR3 spans 16 amino acids. The germline V gene has CDR1 SGHNT and CDR2 YYREEE (reference sequence). The V and J ends lost 3 bases and 2 bases, in that order; junction bases with no gene match: 7. Here the CDR3 DNA reads TGTGCCAGCAGCTCCAATTTAGCGGGGGGGCCCTACGAGCAGTACTTC. As protein: CASSSNLAGGPYEQYF.

The chain carries TRBV7-8 and TRBJ1-5; a possible D gene is TRBD1 (5 bases). Germline V gene data show CDR1 as SGHVS and CDR2 as FQNEAQ. There are 14 residues in the CDR3. V gave up 1 base and J gave up 5 bases, with 9 bases separating them. The CDR3 nucleotides are TGTGCCAGCAGCTTAGAAGCGGGGCATCAGCCCCAGCATTTT. The encoded protein is CASSLEAGHQPQHF.

This clone was detected once. This chain joins TRBV6-5 and TRBJ1-5; D unclear. V dropped 8 bases and J dropped 3 bases, with 11 bases sitting between them. This CDR3 has 13 residues. Germline assignment: CDR1 MNHEY and CDR2 SVGAGI. This CDR3 is CASHEPANQPQHF. CDR3 nucleotide sequence: TGTGCCAGCCACGAACCGGCCAATCAGCCCCAGCATTTT.

The genes are TRBV7-9 and TRBJ1-5; no definite D call. The V end was cut by 5 bases, the J end by 2 bases, with 7 bases between. CDR1 and CDR2 (germline): SEHNR, FQNEAQ (reference sequence). The CDR3 runs 13 residues. CDR3 in DNA: TGTGCCAGCAGCATTGGGGGCAATCAGCCCCAGCATTTT. Translated, it gives CASSIGGNQPQHF.

The table lists this clone with a count of one. This sequence joins TRBV2 and TRBJ1-5; 7 bases match TRBD1. Trimming removed 6 bases from V and 0 bases from J; junction bases left unmatched: 5. CDR1 is SNHLY, CDR2 FYNNEI, per germline. The CDR3 has 15 amino acids. CDR3 bases: TGTGCCAGCAGACCCCAGGGGGTTAGCAATCAGCCCCAGCATTTT. Translated: CASRPQGVSNQPQHF.

The chain combines TRBV27 with TRBJ1-2, with 12 positions matching TRBD1. The J segment lost 3 bases and the V segment lost 6 bases, leaving 8 bases of the junction unmatched. Looked up from germline, CDR1 is MNHEY and CDR2 is SMNVEV (reference sequence). The CDR3 is 16 amino acids. CDR3: CASSHQGTGGDYGYTF. In nucleotides, the CDR3 is TGTGCCAGCAGCCACCAAGGGACAGGGGGCGACTATGGCTACACCTTC.

This chain links TRBV5-1 with TRBJ1-1; the D gene is possibly TRBD1 (6 bases). This CDR3 region has 14 residues. The germline gives CDR1 SGHRS, CDR2 YFSETQ. V lost 1 base to trimming and J lost 1 base, with 8 bases between them. CDR3 protein: CASSLRGENTEAFF. In nucleotides, the CDR3 is TGCGCCAGCAGCTTGAGGGGGGAGAACACTGAAGCTTTCTTT. Combining the CDR3 with reference TRBV5-1 and TRBJ1-1 gives the whole variable domain KAGVTQTPRYLIKTRGQQVTLSCSPISGHRSVSWYQQTPGQGLQFLFEYFSETQRNKGNFPGRFSGRQFSNSRSEMNVSTLELGDSALYLCASSLRGENTEAFFGQGTRLTVV.

The chain employs TRBV29-1 and TRBJ2-5; D is perhaps TRBD2 (7 bases). Trimming took 5 bases from V and 1 from J, leaving 14 bases between them. The V gene's germline CDR1 is SQVTM and CDR2 ANQGSEA. The CDR3 spans 14 residues. The chain's CDR3 is CSVPGGAPQETQYF. The CDR3 nucleotides read TGCAGCGTTCCTGGGGGGGCCCCCCAAGAGACCCAGTACTTC.

This clone was found a few times. J is TRBJ1-5 and V is TRBV14; D is undetermined. V was pared by 0 bases and J by 7 bases, with 4 bases between. This CDR3 spans 12 amino acids. CDR1 SGHDN and CDR2 FVKESK come from the germline V gene. The CDR3 sequence is CASSQDRQPQHF. CDR3 nucleotide sequence: TGTGCCAGCAGCCAAGATCGCCAGCCCCAGCATTTT.

This clone was found a few times. The chain is built from TRBV7-8 and TRBJ2-1, with 7 bases that match TRBD2. Looked up from germline, CDR1 is SGHVS and CDR2 is FQNEAQ. CDR3 length equals 15 residues. The trim removed 1 base at V and 7 bases at J, leaving 7 bases unmatched. The chain's CDR3 is CASSLGAGKRNEQFF. DNA of the CDR3: TGTGCCAGCAGCTTAGGAGCGGGAAAGCGGAATGAGCAGTTCTTC.